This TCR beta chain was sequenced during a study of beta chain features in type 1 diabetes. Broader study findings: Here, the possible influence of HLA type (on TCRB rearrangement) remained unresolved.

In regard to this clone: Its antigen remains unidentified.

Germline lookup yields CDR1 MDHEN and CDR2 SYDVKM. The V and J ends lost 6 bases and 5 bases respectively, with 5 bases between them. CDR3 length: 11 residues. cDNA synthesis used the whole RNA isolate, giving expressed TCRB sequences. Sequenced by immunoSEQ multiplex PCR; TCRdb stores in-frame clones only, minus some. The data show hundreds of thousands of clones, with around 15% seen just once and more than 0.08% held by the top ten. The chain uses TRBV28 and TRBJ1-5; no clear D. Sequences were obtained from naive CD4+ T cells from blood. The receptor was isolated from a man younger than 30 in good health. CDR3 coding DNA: TGTGCCAGCAGGTCTCATCAGCCCCAGCATTTT. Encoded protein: CASRSHQPQHF.